The rows below give T cell receptor beta chains drawn from one sample of a study of T cells in Graves' hyperthyroidism and ophthalmopathy. One entry per CDR3 protein results from TCRdb running MiXCR on the multiplex PCR reads. Of about 540,000 distinct CDR3 sequences listed, roughly 46% are singletons. The sample was peripheral blood or thyroid tissue (not recorded which). These receptors were obtained from a woman aged 18-35 years with Graves' hyperthyroidism. CDR3s include the opening cysteine and the closing phenylalanine or tryptophan. D genes are given only for firm matches. Clone sizes are given selectively: once, few, many, or a class where the clone is expanded.

d_call j_call v_call clone_size cdr3_nt cdr3_aa
TRBD2 TRBJ2-5 TRBV5-1 once TGCGCCGGATCCCGGGCCCCCGGGGAGGGGGAGACCCAGTACTTC CAGSRAPGEGETQYF
TRBD2 TRBJ2-7 TRBV19 - TGTGCCAGTAGTATACTAGCGGGAGTTGAAGGCTACGAGCAGTACTTC CASSILAGVEGYEQYF
- TRBJ2-7 TRBV7-2 many TGTGCCAGCAGCTCGCCGATCTCCCACTACGAGCAGTACTTC CASSSPISHYEQYF
- TRBJ1-1 TRBV7-9 many TGTGCCAGCAGCTCTCCGGACAGAGCCTCCACTGAAGCTTTCTTT CASSSPDRASTEAFF
- TRBJ2-6 TRBV10-3 few TGTGCCATCAGTAGTAGCGGGGCCAACGTCCTGACTTTC CAISSSGANVLTF
TRBD1 TRBJ1-3 TRBV7-9 - TGTGCCAGCAGCTCACAGGGGGCTGGAAACACCATATATTTT CASSSQGAGNTIYF
- TRBJ2-7 TRBV5-1 - TGCGCCAGCAGCTTTACTCCTGGGGTGGGAGGCGAGCAGTACTTC CASSFTPGVGGEQYF
- TRBJ2-7 TRBV4-3 many TGCGCCAGCAGCCATGACGGGACCTACGAGCAGTACTTC CASSHDGTYEQYF
- TRBJ2-5 TRBV6-5 many TGTGCCAGCAGTAACAGGGAGGGGACCCAGTACTTC CASSNREGTQYF
- TRBJ1-5 TRBV7-2 - TGTGCCAGTGAGGGGGGTATTTGGGACAATGAGCCCCAGCATTTT CASEGGIWDNEPQHF
- TRBJ2-5 TRBV5-1 many TGCGCCAGCAGCTGGGGGGGCGAAGAGACCCAGTACTTC CASSWGGEETQYF
- TRBJ1-3 TRBV20-1 many TGCAGTGCTAGAGATTCGGGGGGCTTTCCTGGAAACACCATATATTTT CSARDSGGFPGNTIYF
- TRBJ1-6 TRBV7-9 many TGTGCCAGCACCCGGACCGATAATAATTCACCCCTCCACTTT CASTRTDNNSPLHF
TRBD1 TRBJ2-5 TRBV15 many TGTGCCACCTCCATTCCGGGACAGGAGACCCAGTACTTC CATSIPGQETQYF
TRBD1 TRBJ1-2 TRBV12-5 - TGTGCTAGTGGTGTTAGGACAGGGTGGGGCTACACCTTC CASGVRTGWGYTF
TRBD1 TRBJ1-1 TRBV6-5 few TGTGCCAGCAGTTTGACCAGGGGGCAGCCTGAAGCTTTCTTT CASSLTRGQPEAFF
- TRBJ2-7 TRBV20-1 - TGCAGTGCTAGAGTCGTGGGGTGGCAGCCCCAGCAGTACTTC CSARVVGWQPQQYF
- TRBJ1-4 TRBV7-6 many TGTGCCAGCAGCCTACTCGAGGATAATGAAAAACTGTTTTTT CASSLLEDNEKLFF
- TRBJ1-1 TRBV4-1 - TGCGCCAGCAGCCAAGGGGTTAGAGGACAAAATGATTATATGTTT CASSQGVRGQNDYMF
- TRBJ2-4 TRBV29-1 - TGCAGCGTTGTCTTAGCCAAAAACATTCAGTACTTC CSVVLAKNIQYF
- TRBJ2-7 TRBV7-6 - TGTGCCAGCAGTGAAGGGATGACCTACGAGCAGTACTTC CASSEGMTYEQYF
TRBD1 TRBJ1-2 TRBV7-9 many TGTGCCAGCAGCTACCGGACAGGGGAGGGTGGCTACACCTTC CASSYRTGEGGYTF
- TRBJ2-7 TRBV4-2 few TGTGCCAGCAGCCAAGGAGAACAGGGACTCTCCTACGAGCAGTACTTC CASSQGEQGLSYEQYF
TRBD1 TRBJ2-5 TRBV29-1 once TGCAGCTTGGGGACAGATAGCGAGACCCAGTACTTC CSLGTDSETQYF
- TRBJ1-4 TRBV20-1 few TGCAGTGCCCTTAGGGGGGGTGAAAAACTGTTTTTT CSALRGGEKLFF
- TRBJ2-5 TRBV18 few TGTGCCAGCTCACCATGGGGGGCGTCATCCGAGACCCAGTACTTC CASSPWGASSETQYF
- TRBJ2-1 TRBV7-3 - TGTGCCAGCAGCATGGCGCGGGGTGAGCAGTTCTTC CASSMARGEQFF
- TRBJ1-5 TRBV15 many TGTGCCACCAGCAGAGATCTTATAGGGAACAGTGCCCCCAATCAGCCCCAGCATTTT CATSRDLIGNSAPNQPQHF
- TRBJ1-1 TRBV6-5 many TGTGCCAGCAGTCCGGTGAGGAACACTGAAGCTTTCTTT CASSPVRNTEAFF
TRBD1 TRBJ2-2 TRBV29-1 - TGCAGCGTGCCCGGGACAGGGAACACCGGGGAGCTGTTTTTT CSVPGTGNTGELFF
TRBD1 TRBJ1-1 TRBV29-1 - TGCAGTGAAGCTGGGTTGAAGGGGGCTGGCACTGAAGCTTTCTTT CSEAGLKGAGTEAFF
- TRBJ2-2 TRBV20-1 many TGCAGTGCTAGACCGAGCGGAGTGAACACCGGGGAGCTGTTTTTT CSARPSGVNTGELFF
- TRBJ1-5 TRBV5-1 - TGCGCCAGCAGCTTGGGACTCAGTGGCGGGCCCCAGCATTTT CASSLGLSGGPQHF
- TRBJ2-2 TRBV20-1 - TGCAGTGCTAGCGACGGGCCGAACACCGGGGAGCTGTTTTTT CSASDGPNTGELFF
- TRBJ2-1 TRBV7-8 many TGTGCCAGCAGCTTAGGACCAGGGGCGGGATTGGATGAGCAGTTCTTC CASSLGPGAGLDEQFF
TRBD2 TRBJ2-5 TRBV9 once TGTGCCAGCAGCCCACCGGGACTAGCGGGAGCGGAGACCCGGTACTTC CASSPPGLAGAETRYF
- TRBJ1-1 TRBV6-5 many TGTGCCAGCAGTTACTCGCCCGACGGGCACACTGAAGCTTTCTTT CASSYSPDGHTEAFF
- TRBJ2-2 TRBV29-1 - TGCAGCGTTGGGGGCCAGTTTTTT CSVGGQFF
- TRBJ2-7 TRBV29-1 - TGCAGCATTGACGGTCCTAAGCCGGGTCCGGAGCAGTACTTC CSIDGPKPGPEQYF
- TRBJ2-7 TRBV4-3 - TGCGCCAGCAGCCAGGGTCTACAGAGCTCCTACGAGCAGTACTTC CASSQGLQSSYEQYF
- TRBJ1-1 TRBV2 many TGTGCCAGCAAAAATCGGGGTTTGAGCACTGAAGCTTTCTTT CASKNRGLSTEAFF
TRBD2 TRBJ2-7 TRBV7-2 many TGTGCCAGCAGCCGACTAGCGTTGGGCTCCTACGAGCAGTACTTC CASSRLALGSYEQYF
TRBD1 TRBJ1-1 TRBV6-1 many TGTGCCAGCAGGTTCAGGGGGCTGAACACTGAAGCTTTCTTT CASRFRGLNTEAFF
- TRBJ1-1 TRBV30 few TGTGCCTGGAATCCTAAAGTCCAGGGCGAAGCTTTCTTT CAWNPKVQGEAFF
- TRBJ2-7 TRBV11-2 - TGTGCCAGCAGATTTCTAGCGCTACCTCCGGGACGCGAGCAGTACTTC CASRFLALPPGREQYF
- TRBJ2-5 TRBV7-2 many TGTGCCAGCAGCCCCCGACAGGCCCGCGAGACCCAGTACTTC CASSPRQARETQYF
- TRBJ1-1 TRBV12-3/TRBV12-4 - TGTGCCAGCAGGCCGACTGGAATCTCTGGAAACACTGAAGTTTTCTTT CASRPTGISGNTEVFF
- TRBJ2-7 TRBV9 - TGTGCCAGCAGCGGCACGAATGAGCGCGAGCAGTACTTC CASSGTNEREQYF
- TRBJ1-6 TRBV5-1 many TGCGCCAGCAGCCTACAGGGAGGGGATTCACCCCTCCACTTT CASSLQGGDSPLHF
TRBD1 TRBJ2-1 TRBV9 many TGTGCCAGCAGCCCAAGAGGGGGCGGAGGCTCCTACAATGAGCAGTTCTTC CASSPRGGGGSYNEQFF
- TRBJ1-1 TRBV29-1 many TGCAGCGTTGGGCAGCGGAACACTGAAGCTTTCTTT CSVGQRNTEAFF